Listed below are T cell receptor beta chains from one sample, sequenced in a study of CD8+ T cells in alopecia areata. Produced via immunoSEQ multiplex PCR; TCRdb's table is partial and in-frame only. The profile shows 150,000 to 200,000 clones, approximately 59% of them singletons. The material was CD4+ T cells sorted from blood, obtained at week 0. The receptors were gathered from a human donor with alopecia areata. Both conserved end residues are part of each CDR3. D genes are given only for firm matches. Rows may omit the clone size; those that give it use once, few, many or a size class.

j_gene: TRBJ2-5; d_gene: .; v_gene: TRBV7-9; abundance: .; CDR3nt: TGTGCCAGCAGCTTAGTACCAGGCCAAGAGACCCAGTACTTC; CDR3aa: CASSLVPGQETQYF
j_gene: TRBJ1-2; d_gene: .; v_gene: TRBV29-1; abundance: .; CDR3nt: TGCAGCGTTGCCGGCTATGGCTACACCTTC; CDR3aa: CSVAGYGYTF
j_gene: TRBJ2-7; d_gene: TRBD1; v_gene: TRBV13; abundance: many; CDR3nt: TGTGCCAGCAGCAGTAGCCCCACAGGGGGCCGCTACGAGCAGTACTTC; CDR3aa: CASSSSPTGGRYEQYF
j_gene: TRBJ2-7; d_gene: .; v_gene: TRBV29-1; abundance: .; CDR3nt: TGCAGCGTAAGGGGACCCCCGCTGGGGAACGAGCAGTACTTC; CDR3aa: CSVRGPPLGNEQYF
j_gene: TRBJ1-2; d_gene: TRBD1; v_gene: TRBV4-2; abundance: .; CDR3nt: TGTGCCAGCAGCCCGGGGGACAGAACTAACTATGGCTACACCTTC; CDR3aa: CASSPGDRTNYGYTF
j_gene: TRBJ1-5; d_gene: TRBD1; v_gene: TRBV2; abundance: .; CDR3nt: TGTGCCACCACACAGGGGAGGGATGTGGCCCAGCATTTT; CDR3aa: CATTQGRDVAQHF
j_gene: TRBJ1-2; d_gene: .; v_gene: TRBV10-3; abundance: .; CDR3nt: .; CDR3aa: CAISEDRVARGSGHTF
j_gene: TRBJ2-7; d_gene: .; v_gene: TRBV29-1; abundance: .; CDR3nt: TGCAGCGCCAAGGACTCCCCAGGGGCGAGCGAGCAGTACTTC; CDR3aa: CSAKDSPGASEQYF
j_gene: TRBJ1-2; d_gene: .; v_gene: TRBV29-1; abundance: once; CDR3nt: TGCAGCGTCCTTAACCTGACAGGCGCACTTACTAACTATGGCTACACCTTC; CDR3aa: CSVLNLTGALTNYGYTF
j_gene: TRBJ2-3; d_gene: .; v_gene: TRBV9; abundance: .; CDR3nt: TGTGCCAGCAGCGTAGGTAGGGATACGCAGTATTTT; CDR3aa: CASSVGRDTQYF
j_gene: TRBJ2-7; d_gene: .; v_gene: TRBV29-1; abundance: few; CDR3nt: TGCAGCGTTGAACAGAGCGGGACAGTATACGAGCAGTACTTC; CDR3aa: CSVEQSGTVYEQYF
j_gene: TRBJ2-6; d_gene: .; v_gene: TRBV7-6; abundance: .; CDR3nt: TGTGCCAGCAGCCCAAGCACTGGGGCCAACGTCCTGACTTTC; CDR3aa: CASSPSTGANVLTF
j_gene: TRBJ1-1; d_gene: .; v_gene: TRBV29-1; abundance: .; CDR3nt: TGCAGCGTTGAAGATGGGACACCTGGGGCTGAAGCTTTCTTT; CDR3aa: CSVEDGTPGAEAFF
j_gene: TRBJ2-5; d_gene: .; v_gene: TRBV6-1; abundance: .; CDR3nt: TGTGCCAGCAGTGGTAAGGGATTCGAGACCCAGTACTTC; CDR3aa: CASSGKGFETQYF
j_gene: TRBJ2-7; d_gene: .; v_gene: TRBV5-1; abundance: few; CDR3nt: TGCGCCAGCAGCGCGGGACCGACCCTGTACGAGCAGTACTTC; CDR3aa: CASSAGPTLYEQYF
j_gene: TRBJ1-1; d_gene: .; v_gene: TRBV29-1; abundance: few; CDR3nt: TGCAGCGCAGCGAGGTCTATGAACACTGAAGCTTTCTTT; CDR3aa: CSAARSMNTEAFF
j_gene: TRBJ2-5; d_gene: TRBD1; v_gene: TRBV10-3; abundance: once; CDR3nt: TGTGCCATGGGACAGGGTGAGACCCAGTACTTC; CDR3aa: CAMGQGETQYF
j_gene: TRBJ2-5; d_gene: .; v_gene: TRBV5-1; abundance: .; CDR3nt: TGCGCCAGCAGCTCAACGGAGACCCAGTACTTC; CDR3aa: CASSSTETQYF
j_gene: TRBJ2-6; d_gene: TRBD1; v_gene: TRBV28; abundance: .; CDR3nt: TGTGCCAGCAGTTTCGGACAGGGGGTGATGGGGGCCAACGTCCTGACTTTC; CDR3aa: CASSFGQGVMGANVLTF
j_gene: TRBJ1-2; d_gene: .; v_gene: TRBV29-1; abundance: .; CDR3nt: TGCAGCGTTGCTGGGGGAGGAGAGGTTTATGGCTACACCTTC; CDR3aa: CSVAGGGEVYGYTF
j_gene: TRBJ2-7; d_gene: TRBD1; v_gene: TRBV5-1; abundance: .; CDR3nt: TGCGCCAGCAGCTTGGGACAGGGCCCCTACGAGCAGTACTTC; CDR3aa: CASSLGQGPYEQYF
j_gene: TRBJ2-7; d_gene: .; v_gene: TRBV29-1; abundance: .; CDR3nt: TGCAGCGCTCGAGGGCCGATAGACTACGAGCAGTACTTC; CDR3aa: CSARGPIDYEQYF
j_gene: TRBJ2-5; d_gene: .; v_gene: TRBV14; abundance: .; CDR3nt: TGTGCCAGCAGCCTTCAAGATGGGACCCAGTACTTC; CDR3aa: CASSLQDGTQYF
j_gene: TRBJ1-2; d_gene: TRBD1; v_gene: TRBV7-2; abundance: .; CDR3nt: TGTGCCAGCAGCCCTCAACAGGGGGGAATCTATGGCTACACCTTC; CDR3aa: CASSPQQGGIYGYTF